Included here is one TCR beta chain sequence, with context. The CDR3 has 14 amino acids. Trimming took 1 base from V and 5 from J, leaving 11 bases between them. Germline V gene sequence: CDR1 SEHNR, CDR2 FQNEAQ (reference sequence). The table came from immunoSEQ multiplex PCR; TCRdb's copy has only in-frame clones and leaves some out. The table lists approximately 81,000 clones, roughly 96% of them singletons. The record originates from a study of technical replicates of blood from a few donors. The receptor was isolated from a human donor in good health. Material for sequencing was T cells isolated from PBMCs. This sequence joins TRBV7-9 and TRBJ1-2; D remains ambiguous. Here the CDR3 reads CASSLGAGVYGYTF. The CDR3 DNA sequence: TGTGCCAGCAGCTTAGGGGCGGGTGTATATGGCTACACCTTC.